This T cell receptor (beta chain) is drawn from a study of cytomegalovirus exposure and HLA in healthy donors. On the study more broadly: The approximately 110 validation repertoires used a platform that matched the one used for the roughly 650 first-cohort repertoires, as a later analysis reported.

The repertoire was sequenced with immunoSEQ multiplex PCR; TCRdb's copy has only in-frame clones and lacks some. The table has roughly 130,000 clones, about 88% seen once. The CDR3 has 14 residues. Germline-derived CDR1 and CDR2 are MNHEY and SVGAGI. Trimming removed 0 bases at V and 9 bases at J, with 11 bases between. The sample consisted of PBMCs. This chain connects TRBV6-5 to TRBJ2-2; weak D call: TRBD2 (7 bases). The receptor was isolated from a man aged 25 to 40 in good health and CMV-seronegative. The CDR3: CASSYSGGGRELFF. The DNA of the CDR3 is TGTGCCAGCAGTTACTCAGGGGGGGGCCGGGAGCTGTTTTTT.